The entry that follows covers one T cell receptor beta chain sequence. Its specific antigen is unknown. No clone much larger than this one lies a single base away; base qualities are absent. The CDR3 regions of human TCRbeta chains were analyzed by immunosequencing. In the authors' own workflow: Repertoire TCRs were checked for matches against a reference library of SARS-CoV-2-specific TCRs that had been generated using the MIRA antigen-specificity platform. Breadth was defined as the fraction of unique TCRs that were SARS-CoV-2-associated. Depth was defined as the fraction of total T cells that were SARS-CoV-2-associated. Using the MIRA data, each spike-specific TCR was mapped to the spike region that the TCR reacts to and placed in a CD4 or CD8 class. Log10-transformed breadth and depth values were compared by one-way ANOVA with Sidak's multiple comparisons tests. As stored in TCRdb, this immuneACCESS dataset retains in-frame rearrangements with V and J assigned. A fraction of the clones does not appear; measured against another copy, unresolved V genes explain less than half of the discrepancy, and the remainder lacks a known reason. That table supplies the V and J calls and clone size; D and trimming were determined from the DNA. The sample table shows approximately 96,000 clones, and roughly 86% are seen once. The ten largest account for roughly 6% of the sample.

These data come from a study of T cell responses to AZD1222 COVID-19 vaccine (dated by TCRdb to the early 2020s). Background on the whole study: A total of about 230 trial participants underwent TCR sequencing, of whom 207 received two doses of AZD1222 and roughly 25 received two doses of the MenACWY control vaccine. Enrollment into the trials was organized by age into subgroups of 18-55, 56-69 and 70-plus years, and those subgroups contained roughly 150, 30 and 60 TCR-sequenced participants, respectively.

Beyond this particular receptor, the publication reports: Vaccine-associated CD4 TCRs spanned the whole spike protein, with dominant responses in regions 160-218 and 743-854. After two AZD1222 doses, spike-specific TCR breadth and depth were significantly higher than at day 0 and than in MenACWY recipients. In the small 56-69-year group, the increase in depth fell short of significance, most likely because of low power. Reportedly, close to half of the unique spike-specific TCRs recognized epitopes lying outside the regions that are mutated in the B.1.351 and B.1.1.7 variants. Most participants were white British and females outnumbered males, and the authors suggested that clonal diversity may have been underestimated. Because no day 14 peak-response samples were available, repertoires were characterized only after the peak T cell response. Conclusions about previously exposed vaccinees are limited, since just a handful of AZD1222 recipients were seropositive for SARS-CoV-2 at baseline.

The time point label here, explained by the study, means: about 28 days (+/-7) after the second vaccine dose. Because spike-specific TCR depth and breadth did not differ between the two schedules, AZD1222 recipients who got a second dose at roughly 4 weeks were pooled with those who got a second dose at roughly 12 weeks. Vaccinee samples came from UK trials COV001 and COV002, including a single-blind randomized controlled phase 2/3 trial of AZD1222 (ChAdOx1 nCoV-19) in healthy adults. For TCRbeta chain sequencing, PBMC samples from trial participants were taken at day 0 and at day 28 after the second dose. Trimming at the junction amounts to 6 bases on V and 8 bases on J, and the germline ends lie 11 bases apart. The CDR3 spans 12 residues, from the cysteine through the phenylalanine. Only the CDR3 DNA is retained, 36 bases long and in frame from the first base.

This sequence uses TRBV12-3 or TRBV12-4 and TRBJ2-4, and TRBD1 may be the D gene, going by 6 matching bases. Specimen: peripheral blood, collected 28 days after the second AZD1222 dose. This TCR was recovered from an adult who received the AZD1222 COVID-19 vaccine. The bases are TGTGCCAGCAGGAAGGGGGTGGACATTCAGTACTTC. It is translated as CASRKGVDIQYF.